Listed here is a single T cell receptor beta chain. The CDR3 consists of 16 residues. The germline CDR1 and CDR2 sequences are MNHEY and SMNVEV (reference sequence). V dropped 6 bases and J dropped 4; count of bases not matched to a gene: 11. Study processing details: From reference gene primer amplification, estimates of nucleated cell counts were derived. Clones were sequenced by immunoSEQ multiplex PCR, and TCRdb holds only the in-frame ones, with some missing. V, J and clone size reflect that table, while D and trimming were determined from the DNA. The sample lists 150,000 to 190,000 clones, more than 80% seen once, with 15% in the top ten. The data were obtained in a study of blood T cell repertoires in COVID-19. Study summary: COVID-19 samples collected from the United States, Italy and Spain covered acute and convalescent phases. The analysed material was cDNA or gDNA that came from T cells, B-cell-depleted T cells, or PBMCs.

The J gene is TRBJ2-1, the V gene TRBV27, with 8 nucleotides matching TRBD2. This TCR came from a woman between 40 and 50 years old with acute or convalescent COVID-19. The source material was peripheral blood. In DNA form, the CDR3 reads TGTGCCAGCAGCCCTTCGGGTACTAGCGGATACAATGAGCAGTTCTTC. This sequence encodes CASSPSGTSGYNEQFF.